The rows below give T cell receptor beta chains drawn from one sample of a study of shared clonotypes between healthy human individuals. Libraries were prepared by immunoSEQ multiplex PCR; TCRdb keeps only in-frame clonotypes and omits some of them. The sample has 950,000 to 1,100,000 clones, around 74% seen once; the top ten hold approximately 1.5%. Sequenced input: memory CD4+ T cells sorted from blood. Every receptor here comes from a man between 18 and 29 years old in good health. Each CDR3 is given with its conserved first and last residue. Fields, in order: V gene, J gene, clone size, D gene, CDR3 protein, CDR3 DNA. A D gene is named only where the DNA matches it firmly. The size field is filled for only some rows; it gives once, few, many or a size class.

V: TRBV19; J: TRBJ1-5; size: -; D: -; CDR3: CASSIEGMADSQPQHF; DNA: TGTGCCAGTAGTATAGAGGGGATGGCAGACTCACAGCCCCAGCATTTT
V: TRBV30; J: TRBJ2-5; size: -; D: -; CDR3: CAWSLGVDSLSKGTQYF; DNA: TGTGCCTGGTCATTAGGGGTGGACTCCCTTTCCAAGGGGACCCAGTACTTC
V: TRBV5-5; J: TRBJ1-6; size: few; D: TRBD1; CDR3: CASSQGQGAINSPLHF; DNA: TGTGCCAGCAGCCAAGGACAGGGGGCGATTAATTCACCCCTCCACTTT
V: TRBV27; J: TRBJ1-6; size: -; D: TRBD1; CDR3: CASSPWDSGYNSPLHF; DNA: TGTGCCAGCAGCCCCTGGGACAGCGGTTATAATTCACCCCTCCACTTT
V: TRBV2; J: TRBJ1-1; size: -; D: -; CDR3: CASSPLGRNTEAFF; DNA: TGTGCCAGCAGCCCTCTCGGACGGAACACTGAAGCTTTCTTT
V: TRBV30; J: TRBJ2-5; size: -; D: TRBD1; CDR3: CAWGTGGETQYF; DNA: TGTGCCTGGGGTACAGGGGGAGAGACCCAGTACTTC
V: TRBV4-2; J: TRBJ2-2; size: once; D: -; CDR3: CASSQGSTQGGTGELFF; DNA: TGTGCCAGCAGCCAAGGTAGTACACAGGGAGGTACCGGGGAGCTGTTTTTT
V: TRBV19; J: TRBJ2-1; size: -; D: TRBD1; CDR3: CATTGRQGGYNEQFF; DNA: TGTGCCACCACTGGGAGACAGGGGGGCTACAATGAGCAGTTCTTC
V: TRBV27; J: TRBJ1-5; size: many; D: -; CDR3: CASSLNRDTNQPQHF; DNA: TGTGCCAGCAGTCTAAACCGGGACACCAATCAGCCCCAGCATTTT
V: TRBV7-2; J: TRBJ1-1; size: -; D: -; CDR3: CASSFSRIPQGAFF; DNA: TGTGCCAGCAGCTTCTCGAGGATCCCCCAGGGAGCTTTCTTT
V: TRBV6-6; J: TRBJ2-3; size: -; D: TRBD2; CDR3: CASSYSQGGGTDTQYF; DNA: TGTGCCAGCAGTTACTCCCAGGGAGGGGGCACAGATACGCAGTATTTT
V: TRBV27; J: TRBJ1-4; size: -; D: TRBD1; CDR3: CASSLRGQVLNEKLFF; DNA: TGTGCCAGCAGTTTGCGGGGACAGGTTCTTAATGAAAAACTGTTTTTT
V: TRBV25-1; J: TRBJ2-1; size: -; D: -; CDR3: CASRRDDRNEQFF; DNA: TGTGCCAGCAGACGGGACGATAGGAATGAGCAGTTCTTC
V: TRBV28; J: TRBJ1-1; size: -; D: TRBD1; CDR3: CASRTGGEAFF; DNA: TGTGCCAGCAGGACAGGGGGTGAAGCTTTCTTT
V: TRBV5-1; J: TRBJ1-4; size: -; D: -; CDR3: CASREAATNEKLFF; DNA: TGCGCCAGCAGAGAGGCTGCAACTAATGAAAAACTGTTTTTT
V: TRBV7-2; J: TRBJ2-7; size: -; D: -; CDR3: CASSLGWGYEQYF; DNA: TGTGCCAGCAGCTTAGGGTGGGGCTACGAGCAGTACTTC
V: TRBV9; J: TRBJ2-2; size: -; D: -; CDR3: CASSVAGTVNTGELFF; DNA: TGTGCCAGCAGCGTAGCTGGGACTGTAAACACCGGTGAGCTGTTTTTT
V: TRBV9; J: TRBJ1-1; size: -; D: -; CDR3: CASSRDRSDTEAFF; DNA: TGTGCCAGCAGCCGTGACAGGAGCGACACTGAAGCTTTCTTT
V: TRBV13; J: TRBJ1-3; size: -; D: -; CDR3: CASSRRQSGNTIYF; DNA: TGTGCCAGCAGCCGGCGCCAATCCGGAAACACCATATATTTT
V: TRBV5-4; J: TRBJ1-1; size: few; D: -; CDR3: CASTRTDGDTEAFF; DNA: TGTGCCAGCACCAGAACGGACGGGGACACTGAAGCTTTCTTT
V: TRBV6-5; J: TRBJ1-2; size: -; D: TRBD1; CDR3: CASGSGGAYGYTF; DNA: TGTGCCAGCGGCTCAGGGGGGGCCTATGGCTACACCTTC
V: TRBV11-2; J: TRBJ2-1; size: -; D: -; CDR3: CASNSYERAYNEQFF; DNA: TGTGCCAGCAACAGCTATGAGAGGGCGTACAATGAGCAGTTCTTC
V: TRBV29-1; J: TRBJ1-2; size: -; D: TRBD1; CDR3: CSASTGPNGYTF; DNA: TGCAGCGCTTCGACAGGGCCGAATGGCTACACCTTC
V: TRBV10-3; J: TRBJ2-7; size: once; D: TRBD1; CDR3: CAISSTGAAEQYF; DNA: TGTGCCATCAGTTCGACAGGGGCGGCCGAGCAGTACTTC
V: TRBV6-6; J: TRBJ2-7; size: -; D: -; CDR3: CASSYVQRRTYEQYF; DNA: TGTGCCAGCAGTTACGTTCAGCGGAGGACCTACGAGCAGTACTTC
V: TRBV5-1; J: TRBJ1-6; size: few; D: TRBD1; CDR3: CASRIGGSDSPLHF; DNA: TGCGCCAGCAGAATAGGGGGCTCGGATTCACCCCTCCACTTT
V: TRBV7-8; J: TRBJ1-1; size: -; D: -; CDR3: CASSLGLGRGAEAFF; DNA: TGTGCCAGCAGCTTAGGGTTGGGTCGAGGAGCAGAAGCTTTCTTT
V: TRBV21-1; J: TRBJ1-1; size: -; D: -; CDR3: CASSDRGDVNTEAFF; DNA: TGTGCCAGCAGCGACCGCGGGGATGTGAACACTGAAGCTTTCTTT
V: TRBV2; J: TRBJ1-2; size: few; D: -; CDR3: CASSTRTQSSGYTF; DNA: TGTGCCAGCAGTACCAGGACGCAGAGTAGTGGCTACACCTTC
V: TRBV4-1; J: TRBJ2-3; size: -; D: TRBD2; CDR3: CASSQVGLSTDTQYF; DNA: TGCGCCAGCAGCCAAGTGGGACTAAGCACAGATACGCAGTATTTT
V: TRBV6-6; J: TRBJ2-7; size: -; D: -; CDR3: CASSHPEGGHEQYF; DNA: TGTGCCAGCAGCCACCCGGAGGGGGGCCACGAGCAGTACTTC
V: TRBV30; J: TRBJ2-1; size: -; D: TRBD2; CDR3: CAWSGGSGTYNEQFF; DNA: TGTGCCTGGAGTGGTGGTAGCGGGACGTATAATGAGCAGTTCTTC
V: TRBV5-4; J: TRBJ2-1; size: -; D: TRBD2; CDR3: CASSMGGTPYNEQFF; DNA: TGTGCCAGCAGCATGGGGGGGACTCCCTACAATGAGCAGTTCTTC
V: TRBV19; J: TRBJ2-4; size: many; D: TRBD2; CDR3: CASSTGLAGALNIQYF; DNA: TGTGCCAGTAGTACAGGACTAGCGGGGGCCCTAAACATTCAGTACTTC
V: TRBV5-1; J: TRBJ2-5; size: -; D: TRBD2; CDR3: CASSLATSGVETQYF; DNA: TGCGCCAGCAGCTTGGCGACTAGCGGGGTGGAGACCCAGTACTTC
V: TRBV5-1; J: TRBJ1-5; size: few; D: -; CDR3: CASSKGPLSNQPQHF; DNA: TGCGCCAGCAGCAAGGGACCCCTTAGCAATCAGCCCCAGCATTTT
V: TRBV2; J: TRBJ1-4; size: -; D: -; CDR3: CASSVQGKGEKLFF; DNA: TGTGCCAGCAGTGTACAGGGCAAAGGGGAAAAACTGTTTTTT
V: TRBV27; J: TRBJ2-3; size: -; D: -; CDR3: CASSLSGSSGDTQYF; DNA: TGTGCCAGCAGTTTATCTGGGTCCTCGGGAGATACGCAGTATTTT
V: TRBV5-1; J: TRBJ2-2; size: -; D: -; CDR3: CASSLPTGNTGELFF; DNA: TGCGCCAGCAGCTTGCCCACAGGGAACACCGGGGAGCTGTTTTTT
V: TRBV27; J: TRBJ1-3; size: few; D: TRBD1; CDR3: CASSPKGTGARLISGNTIYF; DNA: TGTGCCAGCAGCCCAAAGGGGACAGGGGCAAGATTAATATCTGGAAACACCATATATTTT
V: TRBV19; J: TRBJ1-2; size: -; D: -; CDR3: CASSGRDIYGYTF; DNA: TGTGCCAGTAGTGGCCGGGACATCTATGGCTACACCTTC
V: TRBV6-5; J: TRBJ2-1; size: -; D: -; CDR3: CASSYDPSSYNEQFF; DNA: TGTGCCAGCAGTTACGATCCGAGCTCCTACAATGAGCAGTTCTTC
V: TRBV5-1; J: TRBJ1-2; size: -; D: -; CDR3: CASSFDQSYGYTF; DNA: TGCGCCAGCAGCTTTGATCAGTCCTATGGCTACACCTTC
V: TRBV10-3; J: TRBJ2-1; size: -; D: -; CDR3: CAISEVNNEQFF; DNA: TGTGCCATCAGTGAGGTGAACAATGAGCAGTTCTTC
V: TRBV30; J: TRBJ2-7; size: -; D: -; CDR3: CAWSTGSSYEQYF; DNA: TGTGCCTGGAGTACGGGTAGCTCCTACGAGCAGTACTTC
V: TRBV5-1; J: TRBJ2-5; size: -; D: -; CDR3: CASSSSGARETQYF; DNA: TGCGCCAGCAGCTCATCAGGGGCCCGGGAGACCCAGTACTTC
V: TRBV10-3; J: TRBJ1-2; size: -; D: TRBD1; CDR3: CAISEIGFQGANGYTF; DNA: TGTGCCATCAGTGAGATCGGCTTCCAGGGGGCAAATGGCTACACCTTC
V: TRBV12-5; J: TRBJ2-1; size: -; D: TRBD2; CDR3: CASGSGLAGGEQFF; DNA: TGTGCTAGTGGTTCAGGACTAGCGGGGGGCGAGCAGTTCTTC